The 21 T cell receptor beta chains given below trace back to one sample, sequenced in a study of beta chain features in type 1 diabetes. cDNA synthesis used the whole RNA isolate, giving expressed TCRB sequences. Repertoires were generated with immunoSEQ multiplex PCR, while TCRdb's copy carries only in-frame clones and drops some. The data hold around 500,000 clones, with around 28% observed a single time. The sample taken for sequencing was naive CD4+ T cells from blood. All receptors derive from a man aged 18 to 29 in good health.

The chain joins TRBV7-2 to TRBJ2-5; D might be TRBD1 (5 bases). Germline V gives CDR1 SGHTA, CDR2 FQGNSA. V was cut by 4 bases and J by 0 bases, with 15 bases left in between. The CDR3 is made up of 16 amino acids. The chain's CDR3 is CASSSRQKVYQETQYF. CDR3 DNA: TGTGCCAGCAGCTCAAGACAGAAGGTCTACCAAGAGACCCAGTACTTC.

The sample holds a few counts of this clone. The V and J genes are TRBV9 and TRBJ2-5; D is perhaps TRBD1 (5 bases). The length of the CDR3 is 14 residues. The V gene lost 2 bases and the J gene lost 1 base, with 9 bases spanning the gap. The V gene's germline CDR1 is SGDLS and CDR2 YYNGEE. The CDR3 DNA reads TGTGCCAGCAGCGTTGGGGCTTTCCAAGAGACCCAGTACTTC. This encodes CASSVGAFQETQYF.

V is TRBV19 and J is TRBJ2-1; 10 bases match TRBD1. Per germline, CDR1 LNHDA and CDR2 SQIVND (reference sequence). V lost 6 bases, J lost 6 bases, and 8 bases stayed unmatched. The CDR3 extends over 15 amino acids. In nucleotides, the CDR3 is TGTGCCAGTAGCCTCGGGACAGGGGATGCCAATGAGCAGTTCTTC. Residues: CASSLGTGDANEQFF.

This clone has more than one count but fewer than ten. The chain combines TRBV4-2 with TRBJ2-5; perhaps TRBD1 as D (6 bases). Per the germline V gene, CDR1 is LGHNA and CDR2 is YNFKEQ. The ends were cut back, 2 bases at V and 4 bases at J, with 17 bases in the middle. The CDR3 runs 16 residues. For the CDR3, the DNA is TGTGCCAGCAGCCAATCCAGGGGAGCGAGTGGAGAGACCCAGTACTTC. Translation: CASSQSRGASGETQYF.

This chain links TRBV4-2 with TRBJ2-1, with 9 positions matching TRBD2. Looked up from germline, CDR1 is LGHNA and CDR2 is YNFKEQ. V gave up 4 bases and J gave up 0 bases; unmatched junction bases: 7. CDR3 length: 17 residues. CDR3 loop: CASSLTSGFRSYNEQFF. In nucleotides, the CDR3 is TGTGCCAGCAGCCTGACTAGCGGATTCCGCTCCTACAATGAGCAGTTCTTC.

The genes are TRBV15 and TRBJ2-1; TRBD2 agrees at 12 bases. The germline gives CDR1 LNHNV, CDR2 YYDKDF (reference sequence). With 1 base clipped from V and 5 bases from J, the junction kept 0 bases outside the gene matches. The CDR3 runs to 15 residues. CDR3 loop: CATSRGTSGDNEQFF. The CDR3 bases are TGTGCCACCAGCAGAGGGACTAGCGGGGACAATGAGCAGTTCTTC.

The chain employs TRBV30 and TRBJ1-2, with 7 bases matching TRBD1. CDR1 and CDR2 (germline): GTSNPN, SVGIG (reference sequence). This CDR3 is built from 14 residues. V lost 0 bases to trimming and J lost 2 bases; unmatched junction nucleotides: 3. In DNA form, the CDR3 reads TGTGCCTGGAGTGTAAACAGGGGAAACTATGGCTACACCTTC. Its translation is CAWSVNRGNYGYTF.

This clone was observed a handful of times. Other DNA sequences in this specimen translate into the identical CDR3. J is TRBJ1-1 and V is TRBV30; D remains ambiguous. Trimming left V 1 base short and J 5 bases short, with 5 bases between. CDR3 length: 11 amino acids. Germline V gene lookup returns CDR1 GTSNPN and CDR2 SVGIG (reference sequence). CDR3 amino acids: CAWSAVTEAFF. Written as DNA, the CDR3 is TGTGCCTGGAGTGCGGTGACTGAAGCTTTCTTT.

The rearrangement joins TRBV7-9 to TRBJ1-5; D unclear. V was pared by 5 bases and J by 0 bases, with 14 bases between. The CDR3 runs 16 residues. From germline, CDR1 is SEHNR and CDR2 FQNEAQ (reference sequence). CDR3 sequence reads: CASSPGGEYSNQPQHF. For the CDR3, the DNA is TGTGCCAGCAGCCCCGGCGGGGAGTATAGCAATCAGCCCCAGCATTTT.

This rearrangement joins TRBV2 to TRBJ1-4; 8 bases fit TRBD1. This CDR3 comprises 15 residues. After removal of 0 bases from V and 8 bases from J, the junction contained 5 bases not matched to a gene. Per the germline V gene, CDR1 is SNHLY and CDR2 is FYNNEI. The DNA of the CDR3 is TGTGCCAGCAGTGAAGCCGCAGGGGGCGGGGAAAAACTGTTTTTT. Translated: CASSEAAGGGEKLFF.

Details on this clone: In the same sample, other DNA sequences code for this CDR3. The CDR3 reads CASRRTGTDTQYF. The CDR3 DNA reads as TGTGCCAGCAGAAGGACAGGCACAGATACGCAGTATTTT. The chain uses TRBV6-5 and TRBJ2-3, with D possibly TRBD1 on 6 matching bases. The V end lost 6 bases, the J end lost 1 base, and 8 bases lay between the germline ends. CDR3 size: 13 residues. From germline, CDR1 is MNHEY and CDR2 SVGAGI.

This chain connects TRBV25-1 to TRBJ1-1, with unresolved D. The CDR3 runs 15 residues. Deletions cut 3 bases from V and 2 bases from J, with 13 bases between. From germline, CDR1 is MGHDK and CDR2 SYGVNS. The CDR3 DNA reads TGTGCCAGCAGTGATTGGGTCGGCGGAAACACTGAAGCTTTCTTT. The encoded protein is CASSDWVGGNTEAFF.

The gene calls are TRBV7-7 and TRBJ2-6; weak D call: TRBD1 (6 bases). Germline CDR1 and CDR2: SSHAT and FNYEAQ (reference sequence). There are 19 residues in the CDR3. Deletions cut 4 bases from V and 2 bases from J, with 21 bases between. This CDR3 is CASSSPPAATGPGANVLTF. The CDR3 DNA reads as TGTGCCAGCAGCTCGCCACCGGCGGCGACAGGCCCTGGGGCCAACGTCCTGACTTTC.

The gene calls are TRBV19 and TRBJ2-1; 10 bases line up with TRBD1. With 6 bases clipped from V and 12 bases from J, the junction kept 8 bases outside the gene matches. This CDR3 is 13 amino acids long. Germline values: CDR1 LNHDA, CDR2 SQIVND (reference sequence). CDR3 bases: TGTGCCAGTAGAGTATTGGGGGACAGGGGGCAGTTCTTC. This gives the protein CASRVLGDRGQFF.

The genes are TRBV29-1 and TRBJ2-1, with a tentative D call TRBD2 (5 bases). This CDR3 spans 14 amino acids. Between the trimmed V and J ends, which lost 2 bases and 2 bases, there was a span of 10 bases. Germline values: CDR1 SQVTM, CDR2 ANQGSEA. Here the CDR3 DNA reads TGCAGCGTTGAAACTAGGATCCCCTACAATGAGCAGTTCTTC. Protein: CSVETRIPYNEQFF.

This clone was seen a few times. CDR3 nucleotide sequence: TGTGCCAGTAGTTTGACAGGGGGATCGAGCGAGCAGTACTTC. Its protein product is CASSLTGGSSEQYF. The genes are TRBV19 and TRBJ2-7; the match to TRBD1 covers 9 bases. V dropped 5 bases and J dropped 6; count of bases not matched to a gene: 8. Germline assignment: CDR1 LNHDA and CDR2 SQIVND (reference sequence). The CDR3 is 14 amino acids.

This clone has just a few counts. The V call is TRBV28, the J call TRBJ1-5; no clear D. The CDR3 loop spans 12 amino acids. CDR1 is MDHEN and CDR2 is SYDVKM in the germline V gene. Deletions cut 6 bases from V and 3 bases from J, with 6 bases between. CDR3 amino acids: CASSVYNQPQHF. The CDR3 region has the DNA TGTGCCAGCAGCGTATACAATCAGCCCCAGCATTTT.

The CDR3 here is CASSPGGRADTQYF. DNA for the CDR3: TGTGCCAGCAGCCCGGGAGGGAGGGCAGATACGCAGTATTTT. V and J are TRBV4-2 and TRBJ2-3; TRBD2 matches at 8 bases. This CDR3 comprises 14 residues. The germline gives CDR1 LGHNA, CDR2 YNFKEQ. With 4 bases clipped from V and 4 bases from J, the junction kept 4 bases outside the gene matches.

The CDR3 DNA reads TGTGCCAGCACAGGGACAGGGTCCTTCGGCACTGAAGCTTTCTTT. Protein product: CASTGTGSFGTEAFF. The chain has TRBV6-5 and TRBJ1-1; TRBD1 matches at 9 bases. CDR1 is MNHEY, CDR2 SVGAGI, per germline. The junction had 10 bases not matched to a gene; V was cut back by 7 bases and J by 4 bases. The CDR3 covers 15 residues.

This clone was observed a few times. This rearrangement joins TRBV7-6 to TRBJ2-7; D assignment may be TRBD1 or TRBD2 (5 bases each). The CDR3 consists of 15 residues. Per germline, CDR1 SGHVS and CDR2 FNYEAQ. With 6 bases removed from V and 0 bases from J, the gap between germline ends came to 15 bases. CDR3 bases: TGTGCCAGCAGTCCCTCGCGAGGGACCTCCTACGAGCAGTACTTC. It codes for CASSPSRGTSYEQYF.

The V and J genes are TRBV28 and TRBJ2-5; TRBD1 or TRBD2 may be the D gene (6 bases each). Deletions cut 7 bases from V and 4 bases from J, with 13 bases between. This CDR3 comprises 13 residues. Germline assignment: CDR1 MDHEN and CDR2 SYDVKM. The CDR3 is CASTKGGRETQYF. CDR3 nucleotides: TGTGCCAGCACCAAAGGGGGGCGAGAGACCCAGTACTTC. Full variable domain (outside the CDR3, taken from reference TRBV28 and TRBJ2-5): DVKVTQSSRYLVKRTGEKVFLECVQDMDHENMFWYRQDPGLGLRLIYFSYDVKMKEKGDIPEGYSVSREKKERFSLILESASTNQTSMYLCASTKGGRETQYFGPGTRLLVL.